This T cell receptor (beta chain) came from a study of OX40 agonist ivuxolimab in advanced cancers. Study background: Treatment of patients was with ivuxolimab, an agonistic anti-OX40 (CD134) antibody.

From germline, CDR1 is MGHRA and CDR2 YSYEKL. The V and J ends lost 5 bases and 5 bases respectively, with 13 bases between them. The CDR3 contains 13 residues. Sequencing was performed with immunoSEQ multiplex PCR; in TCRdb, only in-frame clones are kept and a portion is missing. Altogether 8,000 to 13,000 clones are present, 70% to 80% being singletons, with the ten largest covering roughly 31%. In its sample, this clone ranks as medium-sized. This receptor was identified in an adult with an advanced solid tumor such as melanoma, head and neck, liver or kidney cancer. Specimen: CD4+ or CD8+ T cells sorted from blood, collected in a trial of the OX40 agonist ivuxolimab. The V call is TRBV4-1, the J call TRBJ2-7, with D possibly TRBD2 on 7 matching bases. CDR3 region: CASSGAGADEQYF. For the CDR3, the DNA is TGCGCCAGCAGCGGGGCGGGGGCGGACGAGCAGTACTTC.